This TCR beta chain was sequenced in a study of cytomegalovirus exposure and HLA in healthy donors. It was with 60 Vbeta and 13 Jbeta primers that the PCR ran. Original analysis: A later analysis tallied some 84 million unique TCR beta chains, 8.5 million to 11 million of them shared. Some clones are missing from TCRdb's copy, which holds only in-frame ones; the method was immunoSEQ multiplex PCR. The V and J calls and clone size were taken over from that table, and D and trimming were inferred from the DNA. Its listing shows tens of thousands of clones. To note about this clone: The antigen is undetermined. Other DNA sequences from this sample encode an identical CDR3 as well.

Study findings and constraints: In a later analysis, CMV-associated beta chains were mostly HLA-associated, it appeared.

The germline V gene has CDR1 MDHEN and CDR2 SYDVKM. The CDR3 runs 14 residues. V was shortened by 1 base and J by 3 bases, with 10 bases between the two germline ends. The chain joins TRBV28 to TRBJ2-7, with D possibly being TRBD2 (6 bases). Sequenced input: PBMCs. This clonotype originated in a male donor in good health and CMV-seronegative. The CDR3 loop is CASSLSGTGYEQYF. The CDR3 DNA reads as TGTGCCAGCAGTTTATCCGGGACTGGCTACGAGCAGTACTTC.